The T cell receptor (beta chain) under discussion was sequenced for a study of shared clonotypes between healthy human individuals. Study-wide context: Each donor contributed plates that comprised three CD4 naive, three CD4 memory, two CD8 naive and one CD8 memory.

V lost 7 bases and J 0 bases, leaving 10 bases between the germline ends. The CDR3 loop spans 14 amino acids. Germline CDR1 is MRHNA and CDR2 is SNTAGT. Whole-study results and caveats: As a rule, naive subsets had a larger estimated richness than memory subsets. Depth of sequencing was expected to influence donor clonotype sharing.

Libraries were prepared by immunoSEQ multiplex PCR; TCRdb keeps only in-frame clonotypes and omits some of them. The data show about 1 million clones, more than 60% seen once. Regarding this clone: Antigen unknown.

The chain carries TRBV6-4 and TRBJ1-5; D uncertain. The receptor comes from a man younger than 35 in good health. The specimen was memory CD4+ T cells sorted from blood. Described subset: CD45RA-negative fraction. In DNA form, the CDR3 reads TGTGCCAGCACGAACTGGGGTAGCAATCAGCCCCAGCATTTT. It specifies CASTNWGSNQPQHF.